This TCR beta chain originates from a study of T cells in Graves' hyperthyroidism and ophthalmopathy. The germline V gene encodes CDR1 LGHDT and CDR2 YNNKEL (reference sequence). Trimming pared 0 bases from V and 0 bases from J, leaving 18 bases between. This CDR3 is built from 19 residues. It was RNA transcripts that yielded the amplified TCR beta CDR3 regions. TCR CDR3 regions were first amplified by RT-PCR with HTBI primers. MiXCR was run by TCRdb on the multiplex PCR reads, yielding one entry per CDR3 protein. The sample lists about 480,000 distinct CDR3 sequences; approximately 14% were seen once. This clonotype was observed a handful of times.

The chain employs TRBV3-1 and TRBJ1-3; D is uncertain. The sequenced material came from blood. This clonotype was obtained from a woman aged 18-35 years with Graves' hyperthyroidism. CDR3 sequence (DNA): TGTGCCAGCAGCCAAGAATCTTTAAGGATGGGAATCTCTGGAAACACCATATATTTT. Its protein is CASSQESLRMGISGNTIYF.